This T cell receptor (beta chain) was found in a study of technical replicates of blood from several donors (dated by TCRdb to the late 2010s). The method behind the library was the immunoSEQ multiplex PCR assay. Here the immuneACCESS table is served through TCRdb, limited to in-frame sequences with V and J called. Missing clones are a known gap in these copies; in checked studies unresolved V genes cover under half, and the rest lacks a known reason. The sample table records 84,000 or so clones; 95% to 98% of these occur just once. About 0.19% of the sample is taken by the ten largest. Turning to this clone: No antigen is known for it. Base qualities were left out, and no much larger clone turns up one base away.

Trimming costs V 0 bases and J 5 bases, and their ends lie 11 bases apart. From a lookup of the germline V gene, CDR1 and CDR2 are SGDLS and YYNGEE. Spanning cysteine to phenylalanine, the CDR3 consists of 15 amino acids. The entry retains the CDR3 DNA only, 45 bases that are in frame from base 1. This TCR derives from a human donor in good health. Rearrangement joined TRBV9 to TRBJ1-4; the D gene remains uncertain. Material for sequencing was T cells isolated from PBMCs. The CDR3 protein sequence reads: CASSVAHGLNEKLFF. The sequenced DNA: TGTGCCAGCAGCGTAGCGCACGGACTAAATGAAAAACTGTTTTTT.